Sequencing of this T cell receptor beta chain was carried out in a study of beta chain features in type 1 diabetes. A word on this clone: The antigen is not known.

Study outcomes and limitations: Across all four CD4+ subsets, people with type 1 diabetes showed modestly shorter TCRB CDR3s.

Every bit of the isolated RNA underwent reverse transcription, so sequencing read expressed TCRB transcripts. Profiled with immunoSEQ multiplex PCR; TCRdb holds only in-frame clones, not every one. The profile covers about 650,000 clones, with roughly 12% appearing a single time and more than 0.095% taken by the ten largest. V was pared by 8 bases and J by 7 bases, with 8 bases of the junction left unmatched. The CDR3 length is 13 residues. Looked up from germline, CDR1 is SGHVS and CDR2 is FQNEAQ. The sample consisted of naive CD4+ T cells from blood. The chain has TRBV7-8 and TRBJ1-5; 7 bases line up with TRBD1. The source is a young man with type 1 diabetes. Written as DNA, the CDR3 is TGTGCCAGCCGCGACAGGGAACACCAGCCCCAGCATTTT. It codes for CASRDREHQPQHF.